Detailed here is one T cell receptor (beta chain). Antigen unknown. This sample is part of a study of CD8 T cells in ankylosing spondylitis. Regarding the study as a whole: Reportedly, significant enrichment of disease-linked clones occurred in matched ankylosing spondylitis synovial fluid.

The CDR3 has 14 amino acids. V was pared by 3 bases and J by 4 bases, with 12 bases between. Quantitative molecular-barcoded 5'-RACE generated the TCR beta libraries. In TCRdb, the 5' RACE reads were re-called with MiXCR into one record per CDR3 protein. This sample has around 150,000 distinct CDR3 sequences, with 30% to 35% found just once. This clonotype was obtained from a male donor with ankylosing spondylitis. The V gene is TRBV12-3 or TRBV12-4, the J gene TRBJ1-1, with a possible D match to TRBD1 (6 bases). Sample: synovial fluid, either unsorted or a sorted T cell fraction (not recorded which). In DNA, the CDR3 is TGTGCCAGCAGTTTGTCACAGGGAGGCACTGAAGCTTTCTTT. Amino acids: CASSLSQGGTEAFF.